This TCR beta chain was sequenced for a study of T cells in Graves' hyperthyroidism and ophthalmopathy. The source material, RNA transcripts, was used to amplify TCR beta CDR3 regions. TCR CDR3 underwent first-round RT-PCR with the HTBI primer set. TCRdb re-called the multiplex PCR reads through MiXCR, storing one row per CDR3 protein. The sample contains some 650,000 distinct CDR3 sequences, roughly a sixth of which appear only once. This clonotype has at least ten counts. Its target is not known. The germline V gene encodes CDR1 SGHVS and CDR2 FNYEAQ. The V gene lost 1 base and the J gene lost 3 bases, with 7 bases spanning the gap. The CDR3 runs 13 residues. Points from the study as a whole: The model predicted ophthalmopathy a median approximately seven months before onset.

Patients were excluded for uncontrolled infection, other autoimmune disease, pregnancy or lactation. Sequencing was performed on blood. This chain uses TRBV7-6 with TRBJ2-7, with unresolved D. The receptor was derived from a woman aged 40-49 years with Graves' ophthalmopathy. CDR3 protein: CASSLGQDYEQYF. The CDR3 DNA follows: TGTGCCAGCAGCTTAGGGCAAGACTACGAGCAGTACTTC.